The next 27 T cell receptor beta chains were all read from a single sample in a study of blood T cell repertoires in COVID-19. Assay used: immunoSEQ multiplex PCR; TCRdb lists only in-frame clones, some missing. The sample has about 160,000 clones, approximately 90% seen once. The sample taken for sequencing was peripheral blood. Receptor source: a man under 40 with COVID-19, enrolled during active disease.

J is TRBJ2-7 and V is TRBV9; D possibly corresponds to TRBD2 (6 bases). This CDR3 is 16 amino acids long. Germline V CDR1 and CDR2: SGDLS, YYNGEE. The V and J ends lost 3 bases and 0 bases respectively, with 16 bases between them. The CDR3 DNA is TGTGCCAGCAGCGCCTCCCAGGAGGAGGGCTCCTACGAGCAGTACTTC. Translation: CASSASQEEGSYEQYF.

The chain employs TRBV7-2 and TRBJ1-1; D not certain. Germline V CDR1 and CDR2: SGHTA, FQGNSA. Trimming cost V 3 bases and J 1 base, with 6 bases left between them. The CDR3 sequence is 13 residues long. CDR3 DNA sequence: TGTGCCAGCAGCTTTCCTAAGAACACTGAAGCTTTCTTT. Translated, it gives CASSFPKNTEAFF.

This chain joins TRBV7-9 and TRBJ2-7; 11 nucleotides agree with TRBD2. The CDR3 is 16 amino acids. Trimming cost V 4 bases and J 2 bases; bases outside gene matches: 7. Looked up from germline, CDR1 is SEHNR and CDR2 is FQNEAQ (reference sequence). CDR3 in DNA: TGTGCCAGCAGCTCATCTAGCGGGGGGTCCCCCTACGAGCAGTACTTC. Translation: CASSSSSGGSPYEQYF.

The chain has TRBV14 and TRBJ1-1; the D is unclear. The CDR3 contains 17 residues. Trimming took off 4 bases at V and 1 base at J, with 19 bases between the two ends. Germline assignment: CDR1 SGHDN and CDR2 FVKESK. The CDR3 coding sequence is TGTGCCAGCAGCCCTCTAGATACGACTACGCCGAACACTGAAGCTTTCTTT. As protein: CASSPLDTTTPNTEAFF. Based on the CDR3 plus reference TRBV14 and TRBJ1-1, the full variable domain is EAGVTQFPSHSVIEKGQTVTLRCDPISGHDNLYWYRRVMGKEIKFLLHFVKESKQDESGMPNNRFLAERTGGTYSTLKVQPAELEDSGVYFCASSPLDTTTPNTEAFFGQGTRLTVV.

V and J are TRBV6-5 and TRBJ1-3; no definite D call. V was pared by 2 bases and J by 4 bases, with 6 bases between. The CDR3 extends over 13 amino acids. Germline V gene lookup returns CDR1 MNHEY and CDR2 SVGAGI. The CDR3 coding sequence is TGTGCCAGCAGTTACGGGCTGGGAAACACCATATATTTT. Amino acid sequence: CASSYGLGNTIYF.

This chain joins TRBV11-1 and TRBJ2-1; D is undetermined. The CDR3 loop spans 12 amino acids. Looked up from germline, CDR1 is SGHAT and CDR2 is FQDESV (reference sequence). Trimming removed 1 base from V and 5 bases from J, with 3 bases in between. The CDR3 region has the DNA TGTGCCAGCAGCTTAGATAACAATGAGCAGTTCTTC. This sequence encodes CASSLDNNEQFF.

The gene calls are TRBV10-3 and TRBJ1-2; D ambiguous. V was clipped by 10 bases and J by 5 bases, with 14 bases between them. Germline CDR1 reads ENHRY; CDR2 reads SYGVKD. The CDR3 has 12 amino acids. CDR3 DNA sequence: TGTGCCACCGCTCCGGGCGGGTATGGCTACACCTTC. Translation gives CATAPGGYGYTF.

The chain employs TRBV6-1 and TRBJ1-4; D may be TRBD1 (6 bases). This CDR3 has 13 residues. Germline CDR1 MNHNS, CDR2 SASEGT. V was cut by 3 bases and J by 9 bases, with 11 bases left in between. CDR3 amino acids: CASSEWTDQKLFF. Here the CDR3 DNA reads TGTGCCAGCAGTGAGTGGACAGATCAAAAACTGTTTTTT.

This chain joins TRBV11-2 and TRBJ2-7; TRBD2 agrees at 8 bases. CDR3 length: 12 amino acids. Germline V CDR1 and CDR2: SGHAT, FQNNGV. V trimming: 1 base; J trimming: 11 bases; junction bases outside the gene matches: 4. The chain's CDR3 is CASSLVAGREYF. CDR3 DNA sequence: TGTGCCAGCAGCTTAGTGGCCGGGAGGGAGTACTTC.

This chain uses TRBV20-1 with TRBJ1-5; D may be TRBD1 (6 bases). Trimming took off 3 bases at V and 6 bases at J, with 12 bases between the two ends. This CDR3 is built from 13 residues. Germline loops: CDR1 DFQATT, CDR2 SNEGSKA (reference sequence). The CDR3 bases are TGCAGTGCTAGTGGACAGCGGGGTCAGCCCCAGCATTTT. It is translated as CSASGQRGQPQHF.

The V call is TRBV18, the J call TRBJ2-2, with 9 bases identical to TRBD2. The germline CDR1 and CDR2 sequences are KGHSH and LQKENI. CDR3 length equals 15 residues. The junction had 4 bases not matched to a gene; V was cut back by 2 bases and J by 6 bases. DNA for the CDR3: TGTGCCAGCTCACCAATAGCGGGAGAATCCGGGGAGCTGTTTTTT. It translates to CASSPIAGESGELFF.

The chain has TRBV6-5 and TRBJ1-5; D not certain. The CDR3 loop spans 13 amino acids. CDR1 MNHEY and CDR2 SVGAGI come from the germline V gene. The V and J ends lost 6 bases and 5 bases respectively, with 11 bases between them. This CDR3 reads CASRVTRDQPQHF. Written as DNA, the CDR3 is TGTGCCAGCAGGGTGACTAGGGATCAGCCCCAGCATTTT.

The chain has TRBV20-1 and TRBJ2-3, with D possibly matching TRBD2 (5 bases). The V and J ends lost 3 bases and 5 bases respectively, with 6 bases between them. There are 11 residues in the CDR3. Germline CDR1 reads DFQATT; CDR2 reads SNEGSKA (reference sequence). The chain's CDR3 is CSASREDTQYF. CDR3 DNA sequence: TGCAGTGCTAGTCGGGAAGATACGCAGTATTTT.

Only one count was recorded for this clone. The gene calls are TRBV7-2 and TRBJ2-5, with 11 bases aligning to TRBD2. Germline V gene data show CDR1 as SGHTA and CDR2 as FQGNSA. The CDR3 loop spans 13 amino acids. V shed 5 bases and J 13 bases; nucleotides not matched to a gene: 9. The CDR3 DNA is TGTGCCAGCAGCGTATCCGGGACTAGCGGTCCGTACTTC. As protein: CASSVSGTSGPYF.

The chain links TRBV6-2 or TRBV6-3 to TRBJ1-4, with 9 bases identical to TRBD1. CDR3 length equals 16 residues. V was clipped by 4 bases and J by 7 bases; unmatched bases: 10. The germline V gene has CDR1 MNHEY and CDR2 SVGEGT. CDR3 bases: TGTGCCAGCAGTTCACCCGTGGGACAGGGCCGTGAAAAACTGTTTTTT. Translation gives CASSSPVGQGREKLFF.

This sequence joins TRBV6-2 or TRBV6-3 and TRBJ1-3; TRBD1 matches 7 bases. The CDR3 consists of 19 residues. The ends lost 5 bases at V and 0 bases at J; junction bases unmatched: 16. Germline V gene lookup returns CDR1 MNHEY and CDR2 SVGEGT. The DNA of the CDR3 is TGTGCCAGCAGTAGACCGGCAACAACAGGGGCCGCCTCTGGAAACACCATATATTTT. This codes for CASSRPATTGAASGNTIYF.

The chain employs TRBV19 and TRBJ1-1; D is ambiguous. CDR1 and CDR2 from the germline V gene are LNHDA and SQIVND (reference sequence). The CDR3 length is 17 residues. The V end lost 7 bases, the J end lost 4 bases, and 25 bases lay between the germline ends. The CDR3 reads CASTLFASGFIPTEAFF. The CDR3 bases are TGTGCCAGTACCCTTTTTGCGTCAGGTTTCATTCCCACTGAAGCTTTCTTT. The variable domain in full, completed from reference TRBV19 and TRBJ1-1, reads DGGITQSPKYLFRKEGQNVTLSCEQNLNHDAMYWYRQDPGQGLRLIYYSQIVNDFQKGDIAEGYSVSREKKESFPLTVTSAQKNPTAFYLCASTLFASGFIPTEAFFGQGTRLTVV.

This sequence joins TRBV20-1 and TRBJ1-3, with D maybe TRBD1 (5 bases). Germline lookup yields CDR1 DFQATT and CDR2 SNEGSKA (reference sequence). Trimming took off 3 bases at V and 0 bases at J, with 9 bases between the two ends. CDR3 length equals 14 residues. The CDR3 coding sequence is TGCAGTGCTAGTGGGGCGTTCTCTGGAAACACCATATATTTT. It specifies CSASGAFSGNTIYF.

V is TRBV3-1 (or the pseudogene TRBV3-2) and J is TRBJ2-2; 9 bases are a match to TRBD1. Looked up from germline, CDR1 is LGHDT and CDR2 is YNNKEL (reference sequence). V trimming: 5 bases; J trimming: 1 base; junction bases outside the gene matches: 2. CDR3 length: 15 residues. DNA for the CDR3: TGTGCCAGCAGCTCGGGACAGGGGAACACCGGGGAGCTGTTTTTT. Amino acids: CASSSGQGNTGELFF.

J is TRBJ1-5 and V is TRBV7-2, with TRBD1 matching over 7 bases. Germline CDR1 is SGHTA and CDR2 is FQGNSA. V shed 6 bases and J 7 bases; nucleotides not matched to a gene: 9. This CDR3 contains 14 residues. In DNA form, the CDR3 reads TGTGCCAGCAGTCGACCAGGGGGTGGCCAGCCCCAGCATTTT. It specifies CASSRPGGGQPQHF.

A single count supports this clone. The rearrangement links TRBV6-6 to TRBJ1-3; D gene unclear. The CDR3 is 16 residues long. Trimming stripped 6 bases from V and 0 bases from J, with 15 bases between. Germline loops: CDR1 MNHNY, CDR2 SVGAGI (reference sequence). Here the CDR3 reads CASSPSRVPSGNTIYF. For the CDR3, the DNA is TGTGCCAGCAGCCCCTCGCGGGTTCCCTCTGGAAACACCATATATTTT.

The rearrangement joins TRBV19 to TRBJ1-3; D remains ambiguous. There are 13 residues in the CDR3. V was clipped by 6 bases and J by 0 bases, with 6 bases between them. Germline lookup yields CDR1 LNHDA and CDR2 SQIVND (reference sequence). CDR3 DNA sequence: TGTGCCAGTAGGCCCTACTCTGGAAACACCATATATTTT. It is translated as CASRPYSGNTIYF.

The chain links TRBV7-2 to TRBJ2-1; perhaps TRBD2 as D (5 bases). The CDR3 consists of 15 residues. Trimming left V 3 bases short and J 9 bases short, with 18 bases between. Germline CDR1 is SGHTA and CDR2 is FQGNSA. The CDR3 nucleotides read TGTGCCAGCAGCTTCAGTAGTCAATTGGCGGGTGAGCAGTTCTTC. Residues: CASSFSSQLAGEQFF.

This chain uses TRBV19 with TRBJ2-7; 8 bases fit TRBD1. The CDR3 contains 14 residues. Trimming at V came to 8 bases and at J to 3 bases, leaving 9 bases not matched to a gene. Looked up from germline, CDR1 is LNHDA and CDR2 is SQIVND (reference sequence). The CDR3 reads CASGDRMDFYEQYF. In nucleotides, the CDR3 is TGTGCCAGTGGGGACAGGATGGATTTCTACGAGCAGTACTTC.

The J gene is TRBJ1-4, the V gene TRBV19, with D unresolved. Trimming removed 4 bases at V and 0 bases at J, with 12 bases between. This CDR3 region has 16 residues. The germline CDR1 and CDR2 sequences are LNHDA and SQIVND (reference sequence). The CDR3 here is CASSTPMFATNEKLFF. CDR3 coding DNA: TGTGCCAGTAGTACTCCTATGTTTGCAACTAATGAAAAACTGTTTTTT.

The CDR3 is CASGRSGEKLFF. CDR3 sequence (DNA): TGTGCCAGCGGCCGGTCGGGTGAAAAACTGTTTTTT. The V gene is TRBV28, the J gene TRBJ1-4; D is uncertain. Germline V gene data show CDR1 as MDHEN and CDR2 as SYDVKM. V was cut by 8 bases and J by 7 bases, with 11 bases left in between. This CDR3 is 12 amino acids long.

This chain connects TRBV5-8 to TRBJ2-2; no clear D gene. V lost 0 bases, J lost 1 base, and 10 bases lay in between. The CDR3 consists of 16 residues. Looked up from germline, CDR1 is SGHTS and CDR2 is YDEGEE. The DNA of the CDR3 is TGTGCCAGCAGCTTGGATGCCAGGCGGAACACCGGGGAGCTGTTTTTT. Its protein product is CASSLDARRNTGELFF.